Shown below are 21 T cell receptor beta chains from a single sample sequenced in a study of T cell responses to AZD1222 COVID-19 vaccine. Measured with immunoSEQ multiplex PCR; TCRdb has only the in-frame clones, and not every one. In the table there are fewer than 110,000 clones, approximately 90% of which are singletons. The sequencing used peripheral blood, collected 28 days after the second AZD1222 dose. These receptors originate from an adult who received the AZD1222 COVID-19 vaccine.

This chain connects TRBV5-4 to TRBJ1-1; D is unclear. CDR1 is SGHNT and CDR2 is YYREEE in the germline V gene (reference sequence). The V end was cut by 0 bases, the J end by 0 bases, with 3 bases between. The CDR3 runs to 13 residues. The CDR3 DNA reads as TGTGCCAGCAGCTTGGAATTGAACACTGAAGCTTTCTTT. Translated, it gives CASSLELNTEAFF.

The chain links TRBV3-1 (or the pseudogene TRBV3-2) to TRBJ2-2, with D possibly being TRBD2 (6 bases). This CDR3 has 18 amino acids. Germline V gives CDR1 LGHDT, CDR2 YNNKEL (reference sequence). Trimming took 1 base from V and 4 from J, leaving 19 bases between them. CDR3 nucleotide sequence: TGTGCCAGCAGCCAAGGAGGAATTGGGGGGTTGGGCACCGGGGAGCTGTTTTTT. It yields the protein CASSQGGIGGLGTGELFF.

The chain combines TRBV30 with TRBJ2-7; 9 nucleotides line up with TRBD1. The CDR3 extends over 14 amino acids. J lost 7 bases, V lost 1 base, and 8 bases had no gene match. Germline CDR1 GTSNPN, CDR2 SVGIG (reference sequence). The CDR3 reads CAWSGGTGRDEQYF. CDR3 bases: TGTGCCTGGAGTGGCGGGACAGGGCGTGATGAGCAGTACTTC.

DNA of the CDR3: TGCGCCAGCAGTGAGTCACTAGCAGCCATAAATGAGCAGTTCTTC. Protein product: CASSESLAAINEQFF. This chain links TRBV10-1 with TRBJ2-1, with D possibly matching TRBD2 (6 bases). CDR1 and CDR2 from the germline V gene are WNHNN and SYGVQD (reference sequence). Trimming cost V 0 bases and J 7 bases, with 13 bases left between them. This CDR3 has 15 amino acids.

The chain couples TRBV4-2 to TRBJ1-4; TRBD1 aligns across 7 bases. The CDR3 has 14 amino acids. The ends lost 10 bases at V and 4 bases at J; junction bases unmatched: 9. From germline, CDR1 is LGHNA and CDR2 YNFKEQ. The CDR3 DNA is TGTGCCACCAACAGGGGTACGAATAATGAAAAACTGTTTTTT. Translating gives CATNRGTNNEKLFF.

The chain employs TRBV5-4 and TRBJ2-3; 9 nucleotides line up with TRBD1. Per the germline V gene, CDR1 is SGHNT and CDR2 is YYREEE (reference sequence). The V gene end was trimmed by 6 bases and the J gene end by 1 base; junction bases not matched to a gene: 6. This CDR3 is 15 amino acids long. The DNA of the CDR3 is TGTGCCAGCACCCCCGGGACAGGGCGCACAGATACGCAGTATTTT. The encoded protein is CASTPGTGRTDTQYF.

This clone was recorded once. This chain joins TRBV27 and TRBJ1-2; D uncertain. V was pared by 3 bases and J by 4 bases, with 9 bases between. The CDR3 spans 13 residues. Per germline, CDR1 MNHEY and CDR2 SMNVEV (reference sequence). CDR3 sequence (DNA): TGTGCCAGCAGTTTCCCCGGGAGCTATGGCTACACCTTC. It yields the protein CASSFPGSYGYTF.

This chain joins TRBV5-6 and TRBJ1-3, with D possibly being TRBD1 (5 bases). The CDR3 is 15 residues long. V was pared by 0 bases and J by 4 bases, with 11 bases between. Per the germline V gene, CDR1 is SGHDT and CDR2 is YYEEEE. The CDR3 sequence is CASSLGAGKGNTIYF. The CDR3 DNA sequence: TGTGCCAGCAGCTTGGGGGCAGGGAAAGGAAACACCATATATTTT.

V gene TRBV4-1 combines with J gene TRBJ1-1; 7 bases line up with TRBD1. Germline V lookup: CDR1 MGHRA, CDR2 YSYEKL. The CDR3 has 12 amino acids. V shed 10 bases, J shed 7 bases, and the junction held 9 bases outside the gene matches. The CDR3 loop is CATRGADIEAFF. CDR3 coding DNA: TGCGCCACCAGGGGGGCCGACATTGAAGCTTTCTTT.

The V and J genes are TRBV30 and TRBJ1-2; 8 nucleotides align to TRBD1. This CDR3 is built from 13 residues. With V trimmed by 2 bases and J by 3 bases, 2 bases remained unmatched. The germline V gene has CDR1 GTSNPN and CDR2 SVGIG (reference sequence). The CDR3 region is CAWSTGGDYGYTF. CDR3 in DNA: TGTGCCTGGAGTACAGGGGGGGACTATGGCTACACCTTC.

In this sample, this clone turned up once. V is TRBV7-9 and J is TRBJ2-1; D is unresolved. Deletions cut 0 bases from V and 6 bases from J, with 12 bases between. The CDR3 extends over 15 amino acids. Germline V lookup: CDR1 SEHNR, CDR2 FQNEAQ (reference sequence). CDR3 nucleotide sequence: TGTGCCAGCAGCTTAGCAGGGATCACCGGCAATGAGCAGTTCTTC. Protein product: CASSLAGITGNEQFF. The entire variable domain, with the rest obtained from reference TRBV7-9 and TRBJ2-1, is as follows: DTGVSQNPRHKITKRGQNVTFRCDPISEHNRLYWYRQTLGQGPEFLTYFQNEAQLEKSRLLSDRFSAERPKGSFSTLEIQRTEQGDSAMYLCASSLAGITGNEQFFGPGTRLTVL.

The rearrangement joins TRBV5-6 to TRBJ1-5; perhaps TRBD1 as D (5 bases). Germline V lookup: CDR1 SGHDT, CDR2 YYEEEE. The CDR3 has 14 residues. V was pared by 1 base and J by 4 bases, with 9 bases between. CDR3 region: CASSLWDLNQPQHF. For the CDR3, the DNA is TGTGCCAGCAGCTTGTGGGACCTAAATCAGCCCCAGCATTTT.

The rearrangement uses TRBV3-1 (or the pseudogene TRBV3-2) and TRBJ2-1; D possibly matches TRBD1 or TRBD2 (5 bases each). The CDR3 totals 12 residues. Per the germline V gene, CDR1 is LGHDT and CDR2 is YNNKEL (reference sequence). Trimming removed 4 bases at V and 10 bases at J, with 11 bases between. CDR3 in DNA: TGTGCCAGCAGCCTAGGGACCGGGGAGCAGTTCTTC. Translating it yields CASSLGTGEQFF.

The rearrangement uses TRBV10-2 and TRBJ1-1; no clear D. Between the trimmed V and J ends, which lost 6 bases and 0 bases, there was a span of 2 bases. The germline V gene has CDR1 WSHSY and CDR2 SAAADI. The CDR3 is made up of 11 amino acids. As DNA, the CDR3 is TGCGCCAGCAGAATGAACACTGAAGCTTTCTTT. It encodes CASRMNTEAFF.

CDR3 in DNA: TGTGCCAGCAGCTTTGGGGGCGGTGAGCAGTTCTTC. Protein product: CASSFGGGEQFF. The gene calls are TRBV28 and TRBJ2-1; possibly TRBD1 for D (6 bases). Germline V gives CDR1 MDHEN, CDR2 SYDVKM. V was shortened by 6 bases and J by 9 bases, with 12 bases between the two germline ends. The CDR3 contains 12 residues.

V is TRBV6-5 and J is TRBJ2-7, with TRBD1 as a possible D gene (6 bases). V lost 5 bases to trimming and J lost 2 bases, with 13 bases between them. Germline V gives CDR1 MNHEY, CDR2 SVGAGI. This CDR3 is 14 amino acids long. This CDR3 reads CASSPDRYPYEQYF. The CDR3 coding sequence is TGTGCCAGCAGTCCCGACAGGTACCCCTACGAGCAGTACTTC.

V usage is TRBV6-5 and J usage is TRBJ2-7, with D perhaps TRBD2 (6 bases). The CDR3 is 15 residues long. CDR1 is MNHEY, CDR2 SVGAGI, per germline. The V and J ends lost 4 bases and 2 bases respectively, with 15 bases between them. This chain's CDR3 is CASSSPVGRAYEQYF. DNA for the CDR3: TGTGCCAGCAGTTCTCCAGTCGGGAGAGCCTACGAGCAGTACTTC.

The chain uses TRBV29-1 and TRBJ2-2; no clear D. The CDR3 consists of 12 residues. Germline V gives CDR1 SQVTM, CDR2 ANQGSEA. V was cut by 8 bases and J by 5 bases, with 12 bases left in between. The CDR3 DNA reads as TGCAGCACCCTTTTTGGGACCGGGGAGCTGTTTTTT. This gives the protein CSTLFGTGELFF.

This clone turned up a few times. The V and J genes are TRBV21-1 and TRBJ2-7; the table's TRBD2 call for D was not verified on the DNA. TRBV21-1 is flagged as a pseudogene. This CDR3 spans 14 amino acids. The CDR3 is CASSTRLAGVKEYF. The CDR3 DNA reads TGTGCCAGCAGCACCCGACTAGCGGGAGTGAAGGAGTACTTC.

The rearrangement joins TRBV4-3 to TRBJ1-2; no clear D. V was pared by 4 bases and J by 7 bases, with 13 bases between. There are 13 residues in the CDR3. CDR1 and CDR2 (germline): LGHNA, YSLEER. CDR3 sequence: CASSPGSVGGYTF. The CDR3 DNA follows: TGCGCCAGCAGCCCAGGCTCGGTTGGTGGCTACACCTTC.

The rearrangement joins TRBV11-2 to TRBJ2-1; TRBD2 matches 9 bases. V lost 3 bases and J lost 8; bases outside the gene matches: 11. The CDR3 sequence is 16 residues long. Germline-derived CDR1 and CDR2 are SGHAT and FQNNGV. For the CDR3, the DNA is TGTGCCAGCAGCTTTGGGCGGGGGGGAGACGTCGATGAGCAGTTCTTC. The encoded protein is CASSFGRGGDVDEQFF.